This T cell receptor (beta chain) appears in the sequencing data of a study of T cells in Graves' hyperthyroidism and ophthalmopathy. The CDR3 contains 13 residues. Looked up from germline, CDR1 is MNHNS and CDR2 is SASEGT. V lost 5 bases to trimming and J lost 7 bases, with 14 bases between them. Researchers amplified the TCR beta CDR3 regions from RNA transcripts. A first-round RT-PCR of the TCR CDR3 used the HTBI primer set. TCRdb itself ran the multiplex PCR reads through MiXCR, one entry per CDR3 protein. Here the sample spans around 450,000 distinct CDR3 sequences, 15% to 19% being singletons. This clonotype was counted many times.

This TCR came from a woman under 30 with Graves' hyperthyroidism. The chain couples TRBV6-1 to TRBJ1-1; D remains unclear. The sequenced sample was blood. The CDR3 reads CASSYRLEYEAFF. Here the CDR3 DNA reads TGTGCCAGCAGTTATAGGCTAGAATATGAAGCTTTCTTT.